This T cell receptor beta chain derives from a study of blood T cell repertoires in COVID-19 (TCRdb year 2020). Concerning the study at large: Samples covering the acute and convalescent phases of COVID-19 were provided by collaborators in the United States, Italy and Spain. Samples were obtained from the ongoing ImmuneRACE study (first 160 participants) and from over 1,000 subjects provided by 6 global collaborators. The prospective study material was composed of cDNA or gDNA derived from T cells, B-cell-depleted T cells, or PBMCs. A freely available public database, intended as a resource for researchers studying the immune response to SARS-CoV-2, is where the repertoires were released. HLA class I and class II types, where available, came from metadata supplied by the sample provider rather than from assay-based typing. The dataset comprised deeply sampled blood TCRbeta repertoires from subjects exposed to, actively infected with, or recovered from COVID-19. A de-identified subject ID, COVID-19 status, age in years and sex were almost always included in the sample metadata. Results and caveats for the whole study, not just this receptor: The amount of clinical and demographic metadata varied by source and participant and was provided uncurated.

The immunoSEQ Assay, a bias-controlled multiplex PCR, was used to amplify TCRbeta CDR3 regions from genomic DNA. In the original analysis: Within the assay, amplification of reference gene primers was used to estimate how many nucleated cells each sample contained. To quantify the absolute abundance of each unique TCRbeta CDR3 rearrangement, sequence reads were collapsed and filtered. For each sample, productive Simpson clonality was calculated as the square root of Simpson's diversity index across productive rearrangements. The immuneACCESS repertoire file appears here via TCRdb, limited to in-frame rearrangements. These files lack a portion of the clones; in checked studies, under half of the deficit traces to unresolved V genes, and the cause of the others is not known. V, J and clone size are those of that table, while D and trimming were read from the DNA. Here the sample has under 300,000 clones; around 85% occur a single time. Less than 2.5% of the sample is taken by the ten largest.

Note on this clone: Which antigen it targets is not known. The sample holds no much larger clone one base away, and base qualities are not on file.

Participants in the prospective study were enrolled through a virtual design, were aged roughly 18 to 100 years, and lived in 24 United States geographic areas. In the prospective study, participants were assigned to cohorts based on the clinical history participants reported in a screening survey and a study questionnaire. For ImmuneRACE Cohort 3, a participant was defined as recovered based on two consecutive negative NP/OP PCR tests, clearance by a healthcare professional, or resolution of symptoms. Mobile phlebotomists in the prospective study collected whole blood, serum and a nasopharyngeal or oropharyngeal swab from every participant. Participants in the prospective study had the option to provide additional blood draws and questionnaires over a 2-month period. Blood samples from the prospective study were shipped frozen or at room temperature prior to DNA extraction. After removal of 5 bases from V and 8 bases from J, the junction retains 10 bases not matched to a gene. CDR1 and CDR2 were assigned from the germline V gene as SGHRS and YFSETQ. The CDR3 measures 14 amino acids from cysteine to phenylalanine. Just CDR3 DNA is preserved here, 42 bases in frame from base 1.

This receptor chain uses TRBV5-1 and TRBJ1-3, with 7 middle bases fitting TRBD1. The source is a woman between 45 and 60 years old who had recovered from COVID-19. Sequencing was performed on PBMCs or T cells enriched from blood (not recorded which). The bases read TGCGCCAGCAGATTAACAGGGGTTGGGGACACCATATATTTT. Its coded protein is CASRLTGVGDTIYF.